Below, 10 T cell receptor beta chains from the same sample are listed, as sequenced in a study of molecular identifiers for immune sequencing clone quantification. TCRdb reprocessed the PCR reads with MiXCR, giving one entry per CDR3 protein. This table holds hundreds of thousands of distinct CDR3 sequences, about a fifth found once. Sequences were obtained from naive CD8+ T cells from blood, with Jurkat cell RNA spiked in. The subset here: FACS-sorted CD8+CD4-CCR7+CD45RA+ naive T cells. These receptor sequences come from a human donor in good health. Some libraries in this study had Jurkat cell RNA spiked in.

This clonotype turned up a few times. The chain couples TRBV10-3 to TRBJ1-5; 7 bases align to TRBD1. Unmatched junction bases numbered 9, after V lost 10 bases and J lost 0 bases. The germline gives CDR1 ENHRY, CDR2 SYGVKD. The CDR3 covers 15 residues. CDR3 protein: CATRGVGYSNQPQHF. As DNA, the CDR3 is TGTGCCACCAGGGGGGTAGGGTATAGCAATCAGCCCCAGCATTTT.

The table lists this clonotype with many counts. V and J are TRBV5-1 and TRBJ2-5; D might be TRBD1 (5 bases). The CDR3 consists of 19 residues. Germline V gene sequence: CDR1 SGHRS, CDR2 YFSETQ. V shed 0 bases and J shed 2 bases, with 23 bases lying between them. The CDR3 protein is CASSLVLSGQGHPQETQYF. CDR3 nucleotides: TGCGCCAGCAGCTTGGTGCTTAGTGGACAAGGGCACCCGCAAGAGACCCAGTACTTC. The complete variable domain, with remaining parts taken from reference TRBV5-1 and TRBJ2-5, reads KAGVTQTPRYLIKTRGQQVTLSCSPISGHRSVSWYQQTPGQGLQFLFEYFSETQRNKGNFPGRFSGRQFSNSRSEMNVSTLELGDSALYLCASSLVLSGQGHPQETQYFGPGTRLLVL.

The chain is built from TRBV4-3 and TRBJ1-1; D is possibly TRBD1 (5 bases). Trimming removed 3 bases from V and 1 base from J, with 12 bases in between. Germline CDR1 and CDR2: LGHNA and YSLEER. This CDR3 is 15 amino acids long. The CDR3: CASSHGTQTNTEAFF. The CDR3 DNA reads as TGCGCCAGCAGCCATGGGACCCAAACGAACACTGAAGCTTTCTTT.

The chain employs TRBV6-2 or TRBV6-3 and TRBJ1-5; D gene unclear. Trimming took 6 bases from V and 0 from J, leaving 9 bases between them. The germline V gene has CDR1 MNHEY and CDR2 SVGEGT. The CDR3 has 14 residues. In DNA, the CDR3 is TGTGCCAGCAGGACCTTATATAGCAATCAGCCCCAGCATTTT. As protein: CASRTLYSNQPQHF.

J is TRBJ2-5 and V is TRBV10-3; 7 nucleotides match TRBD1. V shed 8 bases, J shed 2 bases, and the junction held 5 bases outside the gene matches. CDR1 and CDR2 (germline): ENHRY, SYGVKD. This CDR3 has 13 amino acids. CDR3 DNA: TGTGCCATCGCAGGGGGAGCACAAGAGACCCAGTACTTC. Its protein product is CAIAGGAQETQYF.

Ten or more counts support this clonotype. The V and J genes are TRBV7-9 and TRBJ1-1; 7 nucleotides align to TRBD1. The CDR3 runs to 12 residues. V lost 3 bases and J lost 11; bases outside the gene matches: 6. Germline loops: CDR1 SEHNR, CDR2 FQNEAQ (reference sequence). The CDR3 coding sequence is TGTGCCAGCAGCTTCCTGGACAGGATGGCTTTCTTT. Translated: CASSFLDRMAFF.

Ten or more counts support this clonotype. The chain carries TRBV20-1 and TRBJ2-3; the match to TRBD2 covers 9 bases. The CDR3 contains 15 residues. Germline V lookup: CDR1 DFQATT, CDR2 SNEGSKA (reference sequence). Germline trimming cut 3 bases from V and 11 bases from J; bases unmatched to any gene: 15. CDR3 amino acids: CSASYGLAGRSGQYF. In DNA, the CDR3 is TGCAGTGCTAGTTACGGGCTAGCGGGACGCTCGGGGCAGTATTTT.

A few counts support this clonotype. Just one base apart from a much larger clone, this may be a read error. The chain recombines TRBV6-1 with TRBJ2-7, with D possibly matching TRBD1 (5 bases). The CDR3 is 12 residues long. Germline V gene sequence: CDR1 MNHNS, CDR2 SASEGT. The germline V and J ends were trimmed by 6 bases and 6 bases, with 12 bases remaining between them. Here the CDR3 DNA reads TGTGCCAGCAGAATACAGGATGTCGAGCAGTACTTC. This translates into CASRIQDVEQYF.

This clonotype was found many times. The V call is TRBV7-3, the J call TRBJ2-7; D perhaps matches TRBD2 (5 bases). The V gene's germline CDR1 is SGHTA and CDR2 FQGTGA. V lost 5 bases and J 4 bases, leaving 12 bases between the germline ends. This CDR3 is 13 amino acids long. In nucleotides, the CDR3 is TGTGCCAGCAGCCCAAACCCGGGGTACGAGCAGTACTTC. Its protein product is CASSPNPGYEQYF.

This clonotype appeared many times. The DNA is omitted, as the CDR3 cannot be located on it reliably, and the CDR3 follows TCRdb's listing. CDR3 amino acids: CISVPEALGQGRQTQYF. This chain connects TRBV7-5 to TRBJ2-5; the tabulated D call, TRBD1, remains unverified against the DNA. TRBV7-5 is a known pseudogene. With termini counted, the CDR3 has 17 amino acids.